These 31 T cell receptor beta chains originate from one sample sequenced in a study of T cell responses to AZD1222 COVID-19 vaccine. Generated by immunoSEQ multiplex PCR, the TCRdb table keeps only in-frame clones and is missing some. The table includes about 110,000 clones, less than 95% detected once. The sequencing used peripheral blood, collected 28 days after the second AZD1222 dose. The receptors come from an adult who received the AZD1222 COVID-19 vaccine.

The CDR3 DNA reads TGTGCCAGCAGTTACCTCGATAGCAATCAGCCCCAGCATTTT. Residues: CASSYLDSNQPQHF. The chain combines TRBV6-6 with TRBJ1-5; no reliable D call. The CDR3 totals 14 residues. Per the germline V gene, CDR1 is MNHNY and CDR2 is SVGAGI (reference sequence). Deletions cut 2 bases from V and 0 bases from J, with 5 bases between.

The genes are TRBV20-1 and TRBJ1-5; D uncertain. The germline V gene has CDR1 DFQATT and CDR2 SNEGSKA (reference sequence). V was shortened by 3 bases and J by 4 bases, with 16 bases between the two germline ends. This CDR3 has 15 residues. Here the CDR3 reads CSASLDGRNNQPQHF. The CDR3 nucleotides are TGCAGTGCTAGTCTTGACGGTCGGAATAATCAGCCCCAGCATTTT.

This clone was recorded a few times. This sequence joins TRBV4-1 and TRBJ2-1, with unresolved D. The CDR3 sequence is 15 residues long. From germline, CDR1 is MGHRA and CDR2 YSYEKL. Trimming pared 1 base from V and 1 base from J, leaving 8 bases between. CDR3 sequence: CASSQALGSYNEQFF. CDR3 bases: TGCGCCAGCAGCCAAGCTCTCGGGTCCTACAATGAGCAGTTCTTC.

This clone came up a few times. The chain couples TRBV5-1 to TRBJ2-7; 11 nucleotides match TRBD1. CDR3 length: 14 residues. J was trimmed by 2 bases and V by 5 bases; bases with no gene match: 3. Germline CDR1 is SGHRS and CDR2 is YFSETQ. The DNA of the CDR3 is TGCGCCAGCAGTTGGGGACAGGGGGCCTACGAGCAGTACTTC. This encodes CASSWGQGAYEQYF.

V and J are TRBV29-1 and TRBJ2-7; 9 bases agree with TRBD2. V shed 6 bases and J 7 bases; nucleotides not matched to a gene: 7. Germline CDR1 and CDR2: SQVTM and ANQGSEA. This CDR3 contains 12 residues. The CDR3 bases are TGCAGCGTACGGAGCGGGGGGTGGGAGCAGTACTTC. Translating it yields CSVRSGGWEQYF.

This chain links TRBV5-4 with TRBJ1-6; no clear D. Germline lookup yields CDR1 SGHNT and CDR2 YYREEE (reference sequence). CDR3 size: 13 residues. Trimming removed 2 bases at V and 10 bases at J, with 10 bases between. In DNA, the CDR3 is TGTGCCAGCAGCTTTGATGGTCCCTCACCCCTCCACTTT. Protein sequence: CASSFDGPSPLHF.

The J gene is TRBJ1-1, the V gene TRBV10-1; D uncertain. Trimming took 6 bases from V and 1 from J, leaving 15 bases between them. The CDR3 sequence is 15 residues long. Germline CDR1 is WNHNN and CDR2 is SYGVQD (reference sequence). The CDR3 spells CASSWRTGPNTEAFF. The CDR3 region has the DNA TGCGCCAGCAGCTGGAGGACCGGCCCGAACACTGAAGCTTTCTTT.

The V gene is TRBV3-1 (or the pseudogene TRBV3-2), the J gene TRBJ2-2; the match to TRBD2 covers 9 bases. The CDR3 loop spans 13 amino acids. Per the germline V gene, CDR1 is LGHDT and CDR2 is YNNKEL (reference sequence). The CDR3: CAAGGPNTGELFF. DNA for the CDR3: TGTGCGGCGGGAGGGCCCAACACCGGGGAGCTGTTTTTT.

The chain uses TRBV7-9 and TRBJ2-5, with D perhaps matching TRBD1 or TRBD2 (6 bases each). There are 14 residues in the CDR3. The V gene's germline CDR1 is SEHNR and CDR2 FQNEAQ (reference sequence). Trimming left V 5 bases short and J 3 bases short, with 13 bases between. The CDR3 is CASSLDRTKETQYF. The CDR3 DNA is TGTGCCAGCAGCCTAGACAGGACTAAAGAGACCCAGTACTTC.

The chain uses TRBV7-9 and TRBJ2-1; 8 bases map to TRBD2. The CDR3 sequence is 15 residues long. CDR1 is SEHNR and CDR2 is FQNEAQ in the germline V gene (reference sequence). J gave up 1 base and V 6 bases, and 5 bases lay outside the gene matches. As DNA, the CDR3 is TGTGCCAGCAGATACCCGGGAGGGTCCTACAATGAGCAGTTCTTC. It is translated as CASRYPGGSYNEQFF.

V is TRBV14 and J is TRBJ2-7, with no clear D. With 0 bases removed from V and 3 bases from J, the gap between germline ends came to 9 bases. Germline CDR1 SGHDN, CDR2 FVKESK. The CDR3 sequence is 14 residues long. The DNA for the CDR3 is TGTGCCAGCAGCCAAGATCTACGAGTCTACGAGCAGTACTTC. The encoded protein is CASSQDLRVYEQYF.

This rearrangement joins TRBV5-1 to TRBJ2-1; D perhaps matches TRBD2 (6 bases). Germline-derived CDR1 and CDR2 are SGHRS and YFSETQ. Trimming cost V 6 bases and J 3 bases, with 19 bases left between them. The CDR3 loop spans 16 amino acids. The CDR3 spells CASTSGVATNYNEQFF. The CDR3 DNA reads TGCGCCAGCACCTCGGGGGTCGCTACCAACTACAATGAGCAGTTCTTC.

This rearrangement joins TRBV20-1 to TRBJ2-1; D unresolved. The CDR3 runs to 13 residues. V lost 3 bases and J lost 1, with 7 bases in between. Germline assignment: CDR1 DFQATT and CDR2 SNEGSKA (reference sequence). The CDR3 loop reads CSASPYSYNEQFF. In DNA form, the CDR3 reads TGCAGTGCTAGTCCTTATTCCTACAATGAGCAGTTCTTC.

V usage is TRBV7-7 and J usage is TRBJ2-2; TRBD2 aligns across 7 bases. J lost 5 bases, V lost 8 bases, and 2 bases had no gene match. CDR1 and CDR2 from the germline V gene are SSHAT and FNYEAQ (reference sequence). The CDR3 loop spans 12 amino acids. The CDR3 region has the DNA TGTGCCAGCGGGAGGGCAACCGGGGAGCTGTTTTTT. Translation: CASGRATGELFF.

V gene TRBV6-6 combines with J gene TRBJ1-3, with D hard to call. The CDR3 length is 15 residues. Germline V gene lookup returns CDR1 MNHNY and CDR2 SVGAGI (reference sequence). V was pared by 0 bases and J by 0 bases, with 6 bases between. CDR3: CASSYSTDSGNTIYF. CDR3 sequence (DNA): TGTGCCAGCAGTTACTCGACGGACTCTGGAAACACCATATATTTT.

The gene calls are TRBV11-3 and TRBJ2-1, with TRBD2 matching 16 bases. Trimming took 8 bases from V and 9 from J; bases not matched to a gene: 7. Germline CDR1 is SGHNT and CDR2 is YENEEA. This CDR3 is built from 15 residues. The CDR3 region is CASGTSGRAGGEQFF. CDR3 nucleotide sequence: TGTGCCAGCGGGACTAGCGGGAGGGCTGGAGGTGAGCAGTTCTTC. The full variable domain, completed using reference TRBV11-3 and TRBJ2-1, is EAGVVQSPRYKIIEKKQPVAFWCNPISGHNTLYWYLQNLGQGPELLIRYENEEAVDDSQLPKDRFSAERLKGVDSTLKIQPAELGDSAVYLCASGTSGRAGGEQFFGPGTRLTVL.

About this clone itself: The sample carries other DNA sequences with the same CDR3. The V gene is TRBV11-2, the J gene TRBJ1-4, with D hard to call. Germline V gene lookup returns CDR1 SGHAT and CDR2 FQNNGV. CDR3 size: 11 residues. The V end lost 1 base, the J end lost 7 bases, and 1 base lay between the germline ends. The CDR3 region is CASSLGEKLFF. Written as DNA, the CDR3 is TGTGCCAGCAGCTTAGGTGAAAAACTGTTTTTT. The variable domain in full, with the rest retrieved from reference TRBV11-2 and TRBJ1-4, is EAGVAQSPRYKIIEKRQSVAFWCNPISGHATLYWYQQILGQGPKLLIQFQNNGVVDDSQLPKDRFSAERLKGVDSTLKIQPAKLEDSAVYLCASSLGEKLFFGSGTQLSVL.

J is TRBJ2-2 and V is TRBV19; D is perhaps TRBD1 (5 bases). CDR3 length: 14 residues. Germline-derived CDR1 and CDR2 are LNHDA and SQIVND (reference sequence). V was cut by 4 bases and J by 5 bases, with 11 bases left in between. The CDR3 nucleotides read TGTGCCAGTAGTAGACAGCCACGGACCGGGGAGCTGTTTTTT. Translating it yields CASSRQPRTGELFF.

The V and J genes are TRBV20-1 and TRBJ1-2; D is perhaps TRBD1 (5 bases). The length of the CDR3 is 13 residues. From germline, CDR1 is DFQATT and CDR2 SNEGSKA (reference sequence). V gave up 3 bases and J gave up 5 bases, with 13 bases separating them. The CDR3 sequence is CSASRGIRYGYTF. The CDR3 nucleotides read TGCAGTGCTAGTAGGGGAATCCGGTATGGCTACACCTTC.

The V call is TRBV6-5, the J call TRBJ1-5, with unresolved D. Per germline, CDR1 MNHEY and CDR2 SVGAGI. This CDR3 contains 14 residues. Trimming stripped 2 bases from V and 4 bases from J, with 9 bases between. Here the CDR3 reads CASSYASGNQPQHF. The CDR3 DNA sequence: TGTGCCAGCAGTTACGCCTCTGGAAATCAGCCCCAGCATTTT.

J is TRBJ2-7 and V is TRBV6-9, with 7 nucleotides matching TRBD1. CDR3 length: 14 amino acids. CDR1 MNHGY and CDR2 SVAAGI come from the germline V gene. V shed 2 bases, J shed 2 bases, and the junction held 3 bases outside the gene matches. Written as DNA, the CDR3 is TGTGCCAGCAGTTATAGAGACAGGGCCTACGAGCAGTACTTC. Amino acid sequence: CASSYRDRAYEQYF.

This chain links TRBV11-2 with TRBJ1-3, with D possibly matching TRBD1 (6 bases). Germline assignment: CDR1 SGHAT and CDR2 FQNNGV. Trimming took off 5 bases at V and 4 bases at J, with 21 bases between the two ends. This CDR3 has 17 amino acids. The CDR3 DNA reads as TGTGCCAGCAGCCATTACGTCAGGGGAACGGGAGGAAACACCATATATTTT. Protein product: CASSHYVRGTGGNTIYF.

The chain joins TRBV29-1 to TRBJ1-1; tentative D call: TRBD1 (5 bases). Germline assignment: CDR1 SQVTM and CDR2 ANQGSEA. This CDR3 is 13 amino acids long. Trimming cost V 4 bases and J 0 bases, with 9 bases left between them. CDR3 DNA sequence: TGCAGCGTTGCGGGGGTAATGAACACTGAAGCTTTCTTT. It is translated as CSVAGVMNTEAFF.

V and J are TRBV18 and TRBJ2-5; D gene ambiguous. CDR1 and CDR2 (germline): KGHSH, LQKENI. Trimming took off 6 bases at V and 2 bases at J, with 10 bases between the two ends. The CDR3 spans 13 residues. For the CDR3, the DNA is TGTGCCAGCTCCAGGACCACTCAAGAGACCCAGTACTTC. Translation gives CASSRTTQETQYF.

The J gene is TRBJ1-1, the V gene TRBV19, with 7 bases lining up with TRBD1. Germline loops: CDR1 LNHDA, CDR2 SQIVND (reference sequence). J gave up 3 bases and V 4 bases, and 5 bases lay outside the gene matches. There are 14 residues in the CDR3. In DNA, the CDR3 is TGTGCCAGTAGTAGGAGGGGGCAGGACACTGAAGCTTTCTTT. Translated: CASSRRGQDTEAFF. Full variable domain (rest looked up from reference TRBV19 and TRBJ1-1): DGGITQSPKYLFRKEGQNVTLSCEQNLNHDAMYWYRQDPGQGLRLIYYSQIVNDFQKGDIAEGYSVSREKKESFPLTVTSAQKNPTAFYLCASSRRGQDTEAFFGQGTRLTVV.

J is TRBJ2-1 and V is TRBV5-1; D may be TRBD1 (6 bases). Germline V lookup: CDR1 SGHRS, CDR2 YFSETQ. This CDR3 is built from 15 residues. Trimming took off 0 bases at V and 3 bases at J, with 10 bases between the two ends. CDR3 amino acids: CASSLVEGGYNEQFF. Written as DNA, the CDR3 is TGCGCCAGCAGCTTGGTAGAAGGGGGCTACAATGAGCAGTTCTTC.

The rearrangement joins TRBV5-8 to TRBJ1-1; D not resolved. Trimming stripped 1 base from V and 0 bases from J, with 10 bases between. CDR1 SGHTS and CDR2 YDEGEE come from the germline V gene. There are 15 residues in the CDR3. CDR3 sequence: CASSLRVGMNTEAFF. The CDR3 DNA sequence: TGTGCCAGCAGCTTGAGGGTAGGAATGAACACTGAAGCTTTCTTT. Complete variable domain (other parts from reference TRBV5-8 and TRBJ1-1): EAGVTQSPTHLIKTRGQQATLRCSPISGHTSVYWYQQALGLGLQFLLWYDEGEERNRGNFPPRFSGRQFPNYSSELNVNALELEDSALYLCASSLRVGMNTEAFFGQGTRLTVV.

V usage is TRBV24-1 and J usage is TRBJ2-3, with 16 bases that match TRBD2. V dropped 2 bases and J dropped 6; count of bases not matched to a gene: 7. Germline-derived CDR1 and CDR2 are KGHDR and SFDVKD. The CDR3 sequence is 18 residues long. This chain's CDR3 is CATSDSGLAGGGADTQYF. The CDR3 DNA sequence: TGTGCCACCAGTGATTCGGGACTAGCGGGGGGGGGCGCCGATACGCAGTATTTT.

This chain connects TRBV10-1 to TRBJ1-6; no reliable D call. Germline V CDR1 and CDR2: WNHNN, SYGVQD (reference sequence). Trimming took 4 bases from V and 6 from J, leaving 10 bases between them. The CDR3 extends over 14 amino acids. CDR3 region: CASSAHGSNSPLHF. CDR3 in DNA: TGCGCCAGCAGTGCACATGGCTCTAATTCACCCCTCCACTTT.

This sequence joins TRBV10-1 and TRBJ2-7, with TRBD2 matching 12 bases. Germline values: CDR1 WNHNN, CDR2 SYGVQD (reference sequence). CDR3 size: 14 residues. V was clipped by 2 bases and J by 4 bases; unmatched bases: 0. The CDR3 DNA sequence: TGCGCCAGCAGTGAGGGACTAGCGGGGTACGAGCAGTACTTC. Protein sequence: CASSEGLAGYEQYF.

The chain uses TRBV19 and TRBJ1-1; D is unclear. There are 15 residues in the CDR3. Looked up from germline, CDR1 is LNHDA and CDR2 is SQIVND (reference sequence). The V gene lost 5 bases and the J gene lost 3 bases, with 16 bases spanning the gap. The CDR3 loop is CASSGAQDLHTEAFF. CDR3 sequence (DNA): TGTGCCAGTAGTGGAGCGCAGGACCTCCACACTGAAGCTTTCTTT.